These T cell receptor beta chains were read from a single sample in a study of blood T cell repertoires in COVID-19. Here immunoSEQ multiplex PCR was the method, and the copy in TCRdb shows in-frame clones only, minus some. The repertoire includes around 97,000 clones, 80% to 90% of them detected once, and 3.5% sits in the top ten. The sequencing input was peripheral blood. The receptor source for this set is a human donor in a cohort sampled during active COVID-19. Each CDR3 is given with its conserved first and last residue. D genes are given only for firm matches. Expanded clones are given a class, and other clones once, few, many or no size at all.

V	J	size	D	length	CDR3	DNA
TRBV11-3	TRBJ2-3	-	-	13	CASRSNTTDTQYF	TGTGCCAGTCGGAGCAATACCACAGATACGCAGTATTTT
TRBV7-2	TRBJ1-1	-	-	14	CASSLSGPNTEAFF	TGTGCCAGCAGCTTAAGCGGCCCGAACACTGAAGCTTTCTTT
TRBV5-1	TRBJ2-5	-	TRBD2	15	CASSLRLAVQETQYF	TGCGCCAGCAGCTTACGGCTAGCGGTCCAAGAGACCCAGTACTTC
TRBV24-1	TRBJ2-2	once	TRBD1	14	CATQDRGHNGELFF	TGTGCCACCCAAGACAGGGGGCATAACGGGGAGCTGTTTTTT
TRBV6-5	TRBJ2-1	-	TRBD1	15	CASSPRDRGSPEQFF	TGTGCCAGCAGCCCGCGGGACAGGGGATCTCCTGAGCAGTTCTTC
TRBV19	TRBJ1-1	-	TRBD1	14	CASSIQGASTEAFF	TGTGCCAGTAGTATTCAGGGGGCCAGTACTGAAGCTTTCTTT
TRBV7-9	TRBJ2-1	-	-	15	CASSLDGTPYNEQFF	TGTGCCAGCAGCTTAGACGGGACACCCTACAATGAGCAGTTCTTC
TRBV6-5	TRBJ1-1	-	-	13	CASSYGSRTEAFF	TGTGCCAGCAGTTACGGGAGTAGGACTGAAGCTTTCTTT
TRBV7-2	TRBJ2-4	-	TRBD2	18	CASSLEVGGRLAKNIQYF	TGTGCCAGCAGCTTAGAGGTGGGAGGGCGATTAGCCAAAAACATTCAGTACTTC
TRBV29-1	TRBJ1-4	-	TRBD1	14	CSVRPDRGLEKLFF	TGCAGCGTCCGTCCGGACAGGGGGCTTGAAAAACTGTTTTTT
TRBV16	TRBJ1-5	few	-	14	CASSQGGFSQPQHF	TGTGCCAGCAGCCAGGGGGGGTTCAGTCAGCCCCAGCATTTT
TRBV24-1	TRBJ1-1	-	-	12	CATSDPNTEAFF	TGTGCCACCAGTGACCCTAACACTGAAGCTTTCTTT
TRBV18	TRBJ2-2	few	-	13	CASSPRRTGELFF	TGTGCCAGCTCACCGCGCCGGACCGGGGAGCTGTTTTTT
TRBV4-2	TRBJ2-7	-	TRBD2	17	CASSQTPLAGLSYEQYF	TGTGCCAGCAGCCAAACCCCCCTAGCGGGACTCTCCTACGAGCAGTACTTC
TRBV19	TRBJ2-1	-	TRBD2	15	CASWGPTSGDNEQFF	TGTGCCAGTTGGGGCCCGACTAGCGGGGACAATGAGCAGTTCTTC
TRBV28	TRBJ2-7	-	-	14	CASIAQGLVYEQYF	TGTGCCAGCATCGCTCAGGGTTTGGTCTACGAGCAGTACTTC
TRBV27	TRBJ2-1	-	-	14	CASSLAWANNEQFF	TGTGCCAGCAGTTTAGCCTGGGCCAACAATGAGCAGTTCTTC
TRBV6-5	TRBJ2-7	-	-	14	CASSYRRRDYEQYF	TGTGCCAGCAGTTACAGAAGACGGGACTACGAGCAGTACTTC
TRBV29-1	TRBJ1-2	-	-	13	CSVALAGNYGYTF	TGCAGCGTTGCCCTTGCGGGTAACTATGGCTACACCTTC
TRBV5-6	TRBJ1-2	-	-	12	CASRAGAERNTF	TGTGCCAGCAGGGCGGGGGCCGAACGAAACACCTTC
TRBV6-2/TRBV6-3	TRBJ1-1	once	TRBD1	16	CASSYESGGWNTEAFF	TGTGCCAGCAGTTATGAGTCAGGGGGCTGGAACACTGAAGCTTTCTTT
TRBV27	TRBJ1-2	-	TRBD1	14	CASSFDRGKSGYTF	TGTGCCAGCAGTTTTGACAGGGGGAAGAGTGGCTACACCTTC
TRBV3-1/TRBV3-2	TRBJ2-7	few	TRBD2	20	CASSQVAGLAGGRRTNEQYF	TGTGCCAGCAGCCAAGTGGCGGGACTAGCGGGAGGCCGAAGAACGAACGAGCAGTACTTC
TRBV18	TRBJ2-7	few	TRBD1	13	CASSRDRDYEQYF	TGTGCCAGCTCCCGGGACAGAGACTACGAGCAGTACTTC
TRBV9	TRBJ2-4	-	-	15	CASSVGGGAKNIQYF	TGTGCCAGCAGCGTAGGAGGGGGAGCCAAAAACATTCAGTACTTC
TRBV28	TRBJ1-2	-	-	12	CASLRFSGGYTF	TGTGCCTCCCTGAGGTTCTCCGGAGGCTACACCTTC
TRBV7-9	TRBJ1-5	few	-	16	CASSLVSGQGNQPQHF	TGTGCCAGCAGCTTAGTATCAGGGCAGGGTAATCAGCCCCAGCATTTT